This entry lists 14 T cell receptor beta chains sequenced from one sample in a study of CD8+ T cells in alopecia areata. Following RNA extraction, reverse transcription yielded cDNA that acted as the sequencing template. Profiled with immunoSEQ multiplex PCR; TCRdb holds only in-frame clones, not every one. The sample has under 70,000 clones, 96% seen once; the top ten hold about 26%. Sample: CD8+ T cells sorted from blood, taken at week 0. The receptors stem from a human donor with alopecia areata.

V gene TRBV6-1 combines with J gene TRBJ1-5; TRBD1 is a possible D gene (6 bases). V lost 5 bases and J lost 2, with 10 bases in between. This CDR3 has 14 residues. Germline loops: CDR1 MNHNS, CDR2 SASEGT. The CDR3 reads CASSKQGGNQPQHF. In nucleotides, the CDR3 is TGTGCCAGCAGTAAACAGGGAGGCAATCAGCCCCAGCATTTT.

This chain uses TRBV11-2 with TRBJ2-4; 7 bases are a match to TRBD1. Losses at the gene ends were 3 bases for V and 3 bases for J; bases not matched to a gene: 5. Germline V gene lookup returns CDR1 SGHAT and CDR2 FQNNGV. The CDR3 consists of 15 residues. The CDR3 nucleotides are TGTGCCAGCAGCTTGTGGGACAGCGGCAAAAACATTCAGTACTTC. Its translation: CASSLWDSGKNIQYF.

V gene TRBV5-6 combines with J gene TRBJ1-4, with D maybe TRBD1 (5 bases). The CDR3 sequence is 14 residues long. CDR1 and CDR2 (germline): SGHDT, YYEEEE. V gave up 2 bases and J gave up 7 bases, with 12 bases separating them. The CDR3 protein is CASSLAGFGEKLFF. In DNA, the CDR3 is TGTGCCAGCAGCTTAGCAGGGTTTGGTGAAAAACTGTTTTTT.

This clone is medium-sized (0.01 to 0.1%). This rearrangement joins TRBV2 to TRBJ1-4; 9 nucleotides agree with TRBD1. CDR1 and CDR2 (germline): SNHLY, FYNNEI. There are 15 residues in the CDR3. Trimming took 7 bases from V and 6 from J; bases not matched to a gene: 9. This CDR3 reads CASTQTQGAYEKLFF. In DNA, the CDR3 is TGTGCCAGCACCCAGACACAGGGGGCCTATGAAAAACTGTTTTTT.

The V gene is TRBV2, the J gene TRBJ2-7, with D perhaps TRBD2 (6 bases). The CDR3 loop spans 14 amino acids. V was trimmed by 1 base and J by 3 bases, leaving 10 bases between them. CDR1 SNHLY and CDR2 FYNNEI come from the germline V gene. The CDR3 loop reads CASSEGRGIYEQYF. CDR3 in DNA: TGTGCCAGCAGTGAAGGTCGGGGGATCTACGAGCAGTACTTC.

The J gene is TRBJ2-3, the V gene TRBV5-6; unclear D gene. This CDR3 has 16 residues. V lost 0 bases to trimming and J lost 0 bases, with 11 bases between them. Germline V gene data show CDR1 as SGHDT and CDR2 as YYEEEE. CDR3 nucleotide sequence: TGTGCCAGCAGCTTGGTCGGCGGTTTAAGCACAGATACGCAGTATTTT. Translation gives CASSLVGGLSTDTQYF.

Only one count was recorded for this clone. The CDR3 is CASSYEDTGELFF. The CDR3 DNA reads as TGTGCCAGCAGTTACGAGGACACCGGGGAGCTGTTTTTT. The genes are TRBV6-5 and TRBJ2-2; D is uncertain. Germline V lookup: CDR1 MNHEY, CDR2 SVGAGI. The CDR3 is made up of 13 amino acids. The germline V and J ends were trimmed by 2 bases and 3 bases, with 4 bases remaining between them.

This chain joins TRBV27 and TRBJ2-3; 8 positions match TRBD2. The CDR3 is 11 residues long. The germline CDR1 and CDR2 sequences are MNHEY and SMNVEV (reference sequence). The trim removed 10 bases at V and 8 bases at J, leaving 5 bases unmatched. CDR3 bases: TGTGCCACCCTCGGGGGGGGTACGCAGTATTTT. It is translated as CATLGGGTQYF.

The V call is TRBV5-1, the J call TRBJ2-2; TRBD1 matches at 9 bases. This CDR3 has 16 amino acids. V lost 4 bases, J lost 2 bases, and 6 bases stayed unmatched. Germline assignment: CDR1 SGHRS and CDR2 YFSETQ. DNA for the CDR3: TGCGCCAGCAGCAATGGGGACAGGGAAAACACCGGGGAGCTGTTTTTT. It encodes CASSNGDRENTGELFF.

The CDR3 DNA sequence: TGTGCCAGCAGCTTAAACACAGGCCTCACCTACAATGAGCAGTTCTTC. This gives the protein CASSLNTGLTYNEQFF. The chain joins TRBV7-8 to TRBJ2-1; a weak D match, TRBD1 (5 bases). Germline values: CDR1 SGHVS, CDR2 FQNEAQ. The CDR3 extends over 16 amino acids. The V gene lost 2 bases and the J gene lost 2 bases, with 13 bases spanning the gap.

This sequence joins TRBV12-5 and TRBJ2-5, with D maybe TRBD2 (5 bases). Per the germline V gene, CDR1 is LGHNT and CDR2 is FRNRAP. The germline V and J ends were trimmed by 1 base and 5 bases, with 20 bases remaining between them. CDR3 length equals 17 residues. CDR3: CASGLATPDSLSETQYF. The CDR3, as DNA: TGTGCTAGTGGTTTGGCCACCCCGGACTCCCTTTCCGAGACCCAGTACTTC.

This sequence joins TRBV6-6 and TRBJ2-1, with D unclear. CDR3 length: 11 amino acids. V lost 3 bases and J lost 7, with 4 bases in between. Germline assignment: CDR1 MNHNY and CDR2 SVGAGI (reference sequence). CDR3 amino acids: CASSYGNEQFF. In nucleotides, the CDR3 is TGTGCCAGCAGTTATGGGAATGAGCAGTTCTTC.

This clone is a singleton in its sample. This chain connects TRBV6-1 to TRBJ1-5, with 7 positions matching TRBD1. Germline assignment: CDR1 MNHNS and CDR2 SASEGT. The length of the CDR3 is 15 residues. Unmatched junction bases numbered 7, after V lost 8 bases and J lost 0 bases. For the CDR3, the DNA is TGTGCCAGCGGGGGACAGCTATATAGCAATCAGCCCCAGCATTTT. It translates to CASGGQLYSNQPQHF.

The CDR3 reads CASSPTSGGAGIGNEQFF. The CDR3 nucleotides read TGTGCCAGCAGTCCGACTAGCGGGGGGGCCGGAATCGGGAATGAGCAGTTCTTC. The chain has TRBV27 and TRBJ2-1; 14 bases are a match to TRBD2. The germline gives CDR1 MNHEY, CDR2 SMNVEV (reference sequence). The V gene end was trimmed by 5 bases and the J gene end by 7 bases; junction bases not matched to a gene: 13. The CDR3 consists of 18 residues.